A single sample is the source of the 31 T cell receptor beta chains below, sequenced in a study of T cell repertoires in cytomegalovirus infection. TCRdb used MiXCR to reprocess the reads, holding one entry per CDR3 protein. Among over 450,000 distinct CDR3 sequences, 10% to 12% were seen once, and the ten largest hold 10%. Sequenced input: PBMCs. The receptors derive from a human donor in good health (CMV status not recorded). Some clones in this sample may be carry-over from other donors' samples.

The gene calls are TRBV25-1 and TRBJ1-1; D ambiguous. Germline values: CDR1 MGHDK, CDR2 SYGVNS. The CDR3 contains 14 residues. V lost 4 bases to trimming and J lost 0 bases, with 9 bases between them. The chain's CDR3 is CASSAGPVNTEAFF. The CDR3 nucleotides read TGTGCCAGCAGTGCCGGACCAGTGAACACTGAAGCTTTCTTT.

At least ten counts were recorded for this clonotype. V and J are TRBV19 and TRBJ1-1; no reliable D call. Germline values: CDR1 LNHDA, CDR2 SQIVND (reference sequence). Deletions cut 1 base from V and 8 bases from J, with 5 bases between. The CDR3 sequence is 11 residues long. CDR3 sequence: CASSIAREAFF. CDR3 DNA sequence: TGTGCCAGTAGTATAGCCCGAGAAGCTTTCTTT.

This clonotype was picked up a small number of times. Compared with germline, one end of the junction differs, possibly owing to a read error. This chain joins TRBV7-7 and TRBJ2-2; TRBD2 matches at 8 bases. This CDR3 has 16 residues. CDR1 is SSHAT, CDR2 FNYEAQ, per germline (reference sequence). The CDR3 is CASSLLSGGNTGELFF. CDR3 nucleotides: TGTGCTAGCAGCTTATTAAGCGGGGGGAACACCGGGGAGCTGTTTTTT.

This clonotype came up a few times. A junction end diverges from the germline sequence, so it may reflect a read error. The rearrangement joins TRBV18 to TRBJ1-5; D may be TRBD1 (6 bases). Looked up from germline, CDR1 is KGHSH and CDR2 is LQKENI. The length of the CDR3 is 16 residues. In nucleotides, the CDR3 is TGTGCCAGCTCCCCACAGGGCTCAACAAGAGATCAGCCCCAGCATTTT. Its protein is CASSPQGSTRDQPQHF.

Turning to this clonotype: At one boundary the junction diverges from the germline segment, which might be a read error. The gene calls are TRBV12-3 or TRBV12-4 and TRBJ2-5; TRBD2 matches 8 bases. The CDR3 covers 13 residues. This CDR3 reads CASRLAGWETQYF. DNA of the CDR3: TGTGCCAGCAGATTAGCGGGGTGGGAGACCCAGTACTTC.

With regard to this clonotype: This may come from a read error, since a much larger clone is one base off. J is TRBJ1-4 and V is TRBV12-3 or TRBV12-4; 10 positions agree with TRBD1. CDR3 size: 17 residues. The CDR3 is CASSLDRGSATNVKLFF. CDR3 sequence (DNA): TGTGCCAGCAGTTTGGACAGGGGGAGTGCAACTAATGTAAAACTGTTTTTT.

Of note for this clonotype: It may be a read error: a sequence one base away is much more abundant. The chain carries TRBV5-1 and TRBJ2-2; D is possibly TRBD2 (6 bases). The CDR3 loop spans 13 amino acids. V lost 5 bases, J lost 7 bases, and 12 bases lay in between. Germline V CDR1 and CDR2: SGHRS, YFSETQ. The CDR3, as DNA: TGCGCCAGCAGGGAAGCGGACTACGGGGAGCTGTTTTTT. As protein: CASREADYGELFF.

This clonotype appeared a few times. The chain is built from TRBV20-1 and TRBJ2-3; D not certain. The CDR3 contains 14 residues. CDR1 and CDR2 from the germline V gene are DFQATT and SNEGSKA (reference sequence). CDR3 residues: CSRMDDTNTDTQYF. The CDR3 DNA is TGCAGCCGTATGGACGACACTAACACAGATACGCAGTATTTT.

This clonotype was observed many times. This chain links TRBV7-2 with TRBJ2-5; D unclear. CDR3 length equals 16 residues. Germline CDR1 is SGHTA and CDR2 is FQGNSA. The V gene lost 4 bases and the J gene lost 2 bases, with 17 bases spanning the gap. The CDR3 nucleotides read TGTGCCAGCAGCTCCGGCAGAGGAACGGGTCAAGAGACCCAGTACTTC. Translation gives CASSSGRGTGQETQYF.

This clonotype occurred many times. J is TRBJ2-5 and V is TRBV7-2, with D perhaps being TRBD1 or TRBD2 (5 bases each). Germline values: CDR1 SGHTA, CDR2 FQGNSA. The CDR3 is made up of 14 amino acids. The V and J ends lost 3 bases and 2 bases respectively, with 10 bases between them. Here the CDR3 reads CASSFARGQETQYF. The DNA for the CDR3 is TGTGCCAGCAGCTTCGCGAGGGGTCAAGAGACCCAGTACTTC.

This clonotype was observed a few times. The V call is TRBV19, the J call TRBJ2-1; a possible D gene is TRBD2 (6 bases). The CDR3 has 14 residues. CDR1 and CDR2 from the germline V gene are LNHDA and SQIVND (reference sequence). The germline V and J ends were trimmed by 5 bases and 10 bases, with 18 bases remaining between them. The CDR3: CASSLLRIAAEQFF. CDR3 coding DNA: TGTGCCAGTAGTTTACTCAGAATAGCGGCAGAGCAGTTCTTC. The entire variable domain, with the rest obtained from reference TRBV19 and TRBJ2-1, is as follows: DGGITQSPKYLFRKEGQNVTLSCEQNLNHDAMYWYRQDPGQGLRLIYYSQIVNDFQKGDIAEGYSVSREKKESFPLTVTSAQKNPTAFYLCASSLLRIAAEQFFGPGTRLTVL.

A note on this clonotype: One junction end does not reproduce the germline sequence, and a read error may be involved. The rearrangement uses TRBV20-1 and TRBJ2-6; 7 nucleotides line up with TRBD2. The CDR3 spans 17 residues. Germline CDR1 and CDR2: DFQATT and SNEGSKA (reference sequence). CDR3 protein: CSARVISGSSGANVVTF. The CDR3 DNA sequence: TGCAGTGCTAGAGTGATTAGCGGGTCCTCTGGGGCCAACGTCGTGACTTTC.

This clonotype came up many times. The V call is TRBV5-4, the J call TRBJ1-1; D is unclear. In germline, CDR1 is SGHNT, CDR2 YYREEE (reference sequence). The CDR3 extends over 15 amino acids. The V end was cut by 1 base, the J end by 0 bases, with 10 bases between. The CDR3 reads CASSLSPAMNTEAFF. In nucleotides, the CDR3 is TGTGCCAGCAGCTTGTCGCCGGCCATGAACACTGAAGCTTTCTTT.

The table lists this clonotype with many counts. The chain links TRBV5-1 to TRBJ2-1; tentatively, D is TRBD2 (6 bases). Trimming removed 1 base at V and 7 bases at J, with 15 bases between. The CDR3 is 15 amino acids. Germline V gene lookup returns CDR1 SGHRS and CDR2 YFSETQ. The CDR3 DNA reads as TGCGCCAGCAGCTTGCTTACGGGAGCTATGAATGAGCAGTTCTTC. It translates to CASSLLTGAMNEQFF.

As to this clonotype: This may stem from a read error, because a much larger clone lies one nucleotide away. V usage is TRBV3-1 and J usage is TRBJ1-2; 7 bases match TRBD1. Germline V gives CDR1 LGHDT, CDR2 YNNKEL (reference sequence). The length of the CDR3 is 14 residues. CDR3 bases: TGTGCCAGCGGCCACCGGGACAGTAGGGATGGCTACACCTTC. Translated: CASGHRDSRDGYTF.

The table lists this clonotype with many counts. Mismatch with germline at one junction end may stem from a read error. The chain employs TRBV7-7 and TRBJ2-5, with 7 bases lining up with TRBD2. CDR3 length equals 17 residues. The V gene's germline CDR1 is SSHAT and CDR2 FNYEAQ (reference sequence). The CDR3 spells CASSLIETSRLAETQYF. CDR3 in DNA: TGTGCTAGCAGCTTAATCGAGACATCGAGACTAGCAGAGACCCAGTACTTC. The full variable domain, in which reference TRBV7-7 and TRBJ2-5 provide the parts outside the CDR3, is GAGVSQSPRYKVTKRGQDVTLRCDPISSHATLYWYQQALGQGPEFLTYFNYEAQPDKSGLPSDRFSAERPEGSISTLTIQRTEQRDSAMYRCASSLIETSRLAETQYFGPGTRLLVL.

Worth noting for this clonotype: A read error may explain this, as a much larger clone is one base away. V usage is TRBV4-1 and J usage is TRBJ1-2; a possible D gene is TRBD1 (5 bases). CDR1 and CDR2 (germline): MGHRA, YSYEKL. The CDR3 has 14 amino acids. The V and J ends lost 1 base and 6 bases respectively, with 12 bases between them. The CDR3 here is CASSQGGQGDGYTF. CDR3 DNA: TGCGCCAGCAGCCAAGGTGGGCAGGGAGATGGCTACACCTTC.

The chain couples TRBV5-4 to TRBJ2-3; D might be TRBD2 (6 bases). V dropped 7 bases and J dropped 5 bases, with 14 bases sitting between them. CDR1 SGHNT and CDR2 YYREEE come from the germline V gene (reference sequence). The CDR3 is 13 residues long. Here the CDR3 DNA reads TGTGCCAGCGCCTGGGGACTCCAAGATACGCAGTATTTT. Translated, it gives CASAWGLQDTQYF.

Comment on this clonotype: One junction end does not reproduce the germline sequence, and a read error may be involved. CDR3 in amino acids: CSARDRGTESF. The DNA of the CDR3 is TGCAGTGCCCGCGACAGGGGAACGGAGTCTTTT. The chain joins TRBV20-1 to TRBJ2-3; 8 bases align to TRBD1. This CDR3 contains 11 residues. Germline values: CDR1 DFQATT, CDR2 SNEGSKA (reference sequence).

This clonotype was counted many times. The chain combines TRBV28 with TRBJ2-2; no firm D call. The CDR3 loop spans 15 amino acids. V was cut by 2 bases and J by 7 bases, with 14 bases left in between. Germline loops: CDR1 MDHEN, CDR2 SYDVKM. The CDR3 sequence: CASSLVTRNVGELFF. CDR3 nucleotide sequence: TGTGCCAGCAGTTTAGTGACCAGAAACGTCGGGGAGCTGTTTTTT.

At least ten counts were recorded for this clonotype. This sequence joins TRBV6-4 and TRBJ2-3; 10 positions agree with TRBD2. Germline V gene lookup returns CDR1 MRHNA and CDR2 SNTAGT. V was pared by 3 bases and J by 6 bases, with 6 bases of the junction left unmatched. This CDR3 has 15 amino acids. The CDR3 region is CASSEASGRRDTQYF. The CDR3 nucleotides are TGTGCCAGCAGTGAAGCTAGCGGGAGACGCGATACGCAGTATTTT.

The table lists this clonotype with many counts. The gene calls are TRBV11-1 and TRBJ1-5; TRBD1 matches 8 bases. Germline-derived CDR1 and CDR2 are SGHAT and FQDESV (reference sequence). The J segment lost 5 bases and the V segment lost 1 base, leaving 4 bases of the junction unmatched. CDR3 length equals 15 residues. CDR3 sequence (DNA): TGTGCCAGCAGCTTAGGGGACAGGAGACATCAGCCCCAGCATTTT. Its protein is CASSLGDRRHQPQHF.

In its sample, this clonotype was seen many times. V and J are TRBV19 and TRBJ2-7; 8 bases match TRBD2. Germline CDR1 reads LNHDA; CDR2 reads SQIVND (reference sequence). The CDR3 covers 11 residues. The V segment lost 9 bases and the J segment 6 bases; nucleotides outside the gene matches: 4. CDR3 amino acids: CASRRGGEQYF. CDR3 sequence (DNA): TGTGCCAGCCGACGGGGGGGCGAGCAGTACTTC.

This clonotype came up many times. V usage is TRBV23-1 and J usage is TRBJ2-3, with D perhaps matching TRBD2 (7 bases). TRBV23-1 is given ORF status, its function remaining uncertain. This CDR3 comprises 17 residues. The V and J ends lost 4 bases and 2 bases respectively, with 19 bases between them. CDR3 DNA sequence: TGCGCCAGCAGTCCTCTGGGGGGGGGGCCATTCACAGATACGCAGTATTTT. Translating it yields CASSPLGGGPFTDTQYF.

The CDR3 DNA reads as TGTGCCAGCAGCTCCCCCCGGGCCGGGGGTGATACGCAGTATTTT. The encoded protein is CASSSPRAGGDTQYF. V is TRBV5-5 and J is TRBJ2-3; D might be TRBD2 (6 bases). The V end lost 3 bases, the J end lost 6 bases, and 17 bases lay between the germline ends. Germline CDR1 SGHKS, CDR2 YYEKEE (reference sequence). The CDR3 has 15 residues.

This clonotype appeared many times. The chain's CDR3 is CASSYGQVPSYEQYF. In DNA, the CDR3 is TGTGCCAGCAGTTACGGACAGGTACCGTCCTACGAGCAGTACTTC. This sequence joins TRBV7-6 and TRBJ2-7; 7 positions agree with TRBD1. With 6 bases clipped from V and 1 base from J, the junction kept 9 bases outside the gene matches. Germline-derived CDR1 and CDR2 are SGHVS and FNYEAQ. The CDR3 length is 15 residues.

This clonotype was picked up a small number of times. CDR3 sequence (DNA): TGTGCCAGCAGCTTAGTTCCGAACGTCGGGGACAGGGGACGGGATGGCTACACCTTC. It specifies CASSLVPNVGDRGRDGYTF. The rearrangement uses TRBV7-8 and TRBJ1-2, with TRBD1 matching over 10 bases. The J segment lost 6 bases and the V segment lost 1 base, leaving 17 bases of the junction unmatched. The CDR3 runs 19 residues. CDR1 and CDR2 (germline): SGHVS, FQNEAQ. Combining the CDR3 with reference TRBV7-8 and TRBJ1-2 gives the whole variable domain GAGVSQSPRYKVAKRGQDVALRCDPISGHVSLFWYQQALGQGPEFLTYFQNEAQLDKSGLPSDRFFAERPEGSVSTLKIQRTQQEDSAVYLCASSLVPNVGDRGRDGYTFGSGTRLTVV.

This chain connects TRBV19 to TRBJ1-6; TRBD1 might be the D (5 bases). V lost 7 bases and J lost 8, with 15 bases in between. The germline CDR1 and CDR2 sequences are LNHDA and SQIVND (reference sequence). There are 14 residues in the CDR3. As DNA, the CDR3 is TGTGCCAGTAAAGAGGTTGGCAGGGATTCACCCCTCCACTTT. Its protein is CASKEVGRDSPLHF.

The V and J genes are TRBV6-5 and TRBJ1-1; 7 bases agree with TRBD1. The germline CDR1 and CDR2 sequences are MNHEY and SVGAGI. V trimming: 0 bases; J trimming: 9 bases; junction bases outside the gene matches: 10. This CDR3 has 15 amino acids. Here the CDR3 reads CASSYSGTARGKAFF. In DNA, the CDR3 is TGTGCCAGCAGTTACTCGGGGACAGCTAGGGGAAAAGCTTTCTTT.

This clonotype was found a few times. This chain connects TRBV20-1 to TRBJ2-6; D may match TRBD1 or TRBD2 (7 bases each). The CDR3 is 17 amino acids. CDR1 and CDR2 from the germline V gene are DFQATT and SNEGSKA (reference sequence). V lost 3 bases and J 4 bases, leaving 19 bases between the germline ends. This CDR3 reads CSASAPRGGGGANVLTF. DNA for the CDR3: TGCAGTGCTAGCGCCCCCAGGGGGGGAGGAGGGGCCAACGTCCTGACTTTC.

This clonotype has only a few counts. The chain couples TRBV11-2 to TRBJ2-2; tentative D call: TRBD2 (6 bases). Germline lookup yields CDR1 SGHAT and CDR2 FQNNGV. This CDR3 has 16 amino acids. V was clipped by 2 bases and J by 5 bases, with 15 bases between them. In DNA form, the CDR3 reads TGTGCCAGCAGCTTAATAAGGACTATGCTTACCGGGGAGCTGTTTTTT. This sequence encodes CASSLIRTMLTGELFF.